This TCR beta chain was obtained from a study of blood T cell repertoires in COVID-19. Turning to the study itself: From T cells, B-cell-depleted T cells, or PBMCs came the material, which was cDNA or gDNA.

Germline values: CDR1 SGHVS, CDR2 FQNEAQ. This CDR3 region has 13 residues. Trimming took 4 bases from V and 4 from J; bases not matched to a gene: 2. The assay was immunoSEQ multiplex PCR, and TCRdb's table has in-frame clones only and misses some. This sample has under 250,000 clones, with less than 85% found just once. The rearrangement joins TRBV7-8 to TRBJ1-2, with TRBD1 matching 8 bases. Sequenced sample: peripheral blood. This TCR came from a woman between 70 and 85 years old with acute or convalescent COVID-19. In DNA, the CDR3 is TGTGCCAGCAGCTCCGGACAGGGCTATGGCTACACCTTC. Protein: CASSSGQGYGYTF.